A selection of T cell receptor beta chains follows, all from one sample in a study of shared clonotypes between healthy human individuals. Profiling relied on immunoSEQ multiplex PCR, and the TCRdb table lists in-frame clones only, not all of them. The data contain around 700,000 clones, just over 90% of them singletons. Sequencing was done on a sample of naive CD8+ T cells sorted from blood. Receptors originate from a man between 25 and 39 years old in good health. Both conserved end residues are part of each CDR3.

j_gene | v_gene | CDR3aa
TRBJ2-7 | TRBV30 | CAWGTTGADEQYF
TRBJ1-4 | TRBV13 | CASSLQQGVATNEKLFF
TRBJ2-5 | TRBV4-3 | CASSQAPFGFTQETQYF
TRBJ2-7 | TRBV19 | CASSIVTSYEQYF
TRBJ2-7 | TRBV7-9 | CASSLDSGGGSYEQYF
TRBJ1-3 | TRBV4-3 | CASSQDWAASGNTIYF
TRBJ2-1 | TRBV4-1 | CASSHPSGGYNEQFF
TRBJ2-7 | TRBV5-1 | CASSSAGFLNDEQYF
TRBJ1-4 | TRBV7-6 | CASSLQILQTNEKLFF
TRBJ1-2 | TRBV7-8 | CASSLESTPELFGYTF
TRBJ2-2 | TRBV6-5 | CASTRGTGELFF
TRBJ2-3 | TRBV2 | CASSDGLGVAGTDTQYF
TRBJ2-7 | TRBV27 | CASSLTGGSEQYF
TRBJ1-2 | TRBV28 | CASSSTTGVVYGYTF
TRBJ2-7 | TRBV15 | CATSRDSNPREVPYEQYF
TRBJ2-1 | TRBV7-8 | CASTITPGTEQFF
TRBJ2-2 | TRBV15 | CATSRRQGIFHATGELFF
TRBJ2-4 | TRBV27 | CASRPGLAKNIQYF
TRBJ2-7 | TRBV7-3 | CASSPRGTYEQYF
TRBJ1-2 | TRBV28 | CASSPRLGRGVNGYTF
TRBJ2-5 | TRBV5-5 | CASSSQGARLFGETQYF
TRBJ2-5 | TRBV28 | CASAGRGEETQYF
TRBJ2-2 | TRBV9 | CASSTDTGGYSTGELFF
TRBJ1-1 | TRBV9 | CASGTPNTEAFF
TRBJ2-4 | TRBV6-1 | CASSGPTLAKNIQYF
TRBJ2-7 | TRBV27 | CASRLQRDPTYEQYF
TRBJ2-2 | TRBV7-8 | CASSLSREWYTGELFF
TRBJ2-1 | TRBV4-2 | CASGFPGTRPSHEQFF
TRBJ2-3 | TRBV28 | CASSFNSGKDTQYF
TRBJ2-5 | TRBV11-2 | CASSGADQETQYF
TRBJ1-1 | TRBV11-2 | CASSPTPGQLKNTEAFF
TRBJ2-3 | TRBV9 | CASSVGWTGREMSDTQYF
TRBJ1-4 | TRBV29-1 | CSARDTINEKLFF
TRBJ1-5 | TRBV2 | CASSALDSNQPQHF
TRBJ2-7 | TRBV10-3 | CAISGTGGVYEQYF
TRBJ2-7 | TRBV13 | CASSLEAGDKQNEQYF
TRBJ1-5 | TRBV28 | CASSLIGQVQPQHF
TRBJ2-3 | TRBV11-2 | CASSLGDQSDTQYF